These 24 T cell receptor beta chains were all obtained from the same sample, sequenced in a study of cytomegalovirus exposure and HLA in healthy donors. In the PCR, 60 Vbeta and 13 Jbeta primers were used. The table came from immunoSEQ multiplex PCR; TCRdb's copy has only in-frame clones and leaves some out. The table shows 95,000 to 150,000 clones, with 75% occurring only once. The sequenced sample consisted of PBMCs. All receptors come from a woman in her fifties or sixties in good health and CMV-seronegative.

This clone was seen more than once but under ten times. The chain recombines TRBV6-4 with TRBJ2-2; D is ambiguous. Per the germline V gene, CDR1 is MRHNA and CDR2 is SNTAGT. This CDR3 contains 13 residues. Trimming stripped 6 bases from V and 4 bases from J, with 9 bases between. The CDR3 region has the DNA TGTGCCAGCAGGGCACAGCCCACCGGGGAGCTGTTTTTT. Translating gives CASRAQPTGELFF.

The genes are TRBV30 and TRBJ2-5; D is perhaps TRBD2 (6 bases). The J call could be wrong; TRBJ2-7 is a better fit for the DNA end. Germline V gives CDR1 GTSNPN, CDR2 SVGIG (reference sequence). This CDR3 has 15 residues. For the CDR3, the DNA is TGTGCCTGGAGTGTACTTATGGGACTGAGCTACGAGCAGTACTTC. Protein: CAWSVLMGLSYEQYF.

This chain joins TRBV6-5 and TRBJ1-1; 8 positions agree with TRBD1. Trimming took 7 bases from V and 5 from J; bases not matched to a gene: 9. CDR1 is MNHEY, CDR2 SVGAGI, per germline. The CDR3 is 14 residues long. The CDR3 DNA is TGTGCCAGCACCGCCGGACAGGGCGGAACTGAAGCTTTCTTT. Protein: CASTAGQGGTEAFF.

This chain links TRBV27 with TRBJ2-7; a weak D match, TRBD1 (6 bases). The V gene's germline CDR1 is MNHEY and CDR2 SMNVEV (reference sequence). Trimming stripped 1 base from V and 3 bases from J, with 13 bases between. CDR3 size: 15 residues. The CDR3 loop is CASSLYRPQGYEQYF. The CDR3 DNA follows: TGTGCCAGCAGTTTATATAGGCCACAGGGCTACGAGCAGTACTTC.

The chain recombines TRBV11-2 with TRBJ2-2; D perhaps matches TRBD1 (5 bases). Germline CDR1 reads SGHAT; CDR2 reads FQNNGV. This CDR3 has 17 amino acids. Deletions cut 2 bases from V and 2 bases from J, with 15 bases between. The CDR3 DNA follows: TGTGCCAGCAGCTTACATGGTCTACAGGACAACACCGGGGAGCTGTTTTTT. Its protein product is CASSLHGLQDNTGELFF.

The chain is built from TRBV12-5 and TRBJ2-1, with TRBD1 matching 10 bases. In germline, CDR1 is LGHNT, CDR2 FRNRAP. The CDR3 has 13 residues. V lost 8 bases, J lost 5 bases, and 3 bases stayed unmatched. The CDR3 loop is CASTDRGNNEQFF. The CDR3 bases are TGTGCTAGTACGGACAGGGGGAACAATGAGCAGTTCTTC.

The chain couples TRBV19 to TRBJ2-7; D is undetermined. V lost 6 bases to trimming and J lost 3 bases, with 12 bases between them. The CDR3 spans 13 residues. From germline, CDR1 is LNHDA and CDR2 SQIVND (reference sequence). CDR3 nucleotide sequence: TGTGCCAGTAGCTCCGGGTCGAACTACGAGCAGTACTTC. Translation gives CASSSGSNYEQYF.

This chain links TRBV30 with TRBJ1-3; tentative D call: TRBD1 (6 bases). The CDR3 sequence is 14 residues long. Trimming took 4 bases from V and 6 from J, leaving 16 bases between them. In germline, CDR1 is GTSNPN, CDR2 SVGIG (reference sequence). The CDR3 protein is CAWMWGRGVNTIYF. The CDR3 DNA sequence: TGTGCCTGGATGTGGGGGCGCGGTGTAAACACCATATATTTT.

The CDR3 coding sequence is TGTGCCACTGAACCCCTAGCGGGAGGACACAATGAGCAGTTCTTC. Its protein product is CATEPLAGGHNEQFF. The genes are TRBV6-6 and TRBJ2-1; 11 nucleotides line up with TRBD2. V lost 10 bases and J lost 5; bases outside the gene matches: 10. The CDR3 loop spans 15 amino acids. From germline, CDR1 is MNHNY and CDR2 SVGAGI (reference sequence).

This chain links TRBV2 with TRBJ2-5; 7 nucleotides align to TRBD1. This CDR3 contains 16 residues. With V trimmed by 2 bases and J by 5 bases, 11 bases remained unmatched. Germline V gene data show CDR1 as SNHLY and CDR2 as FYNNEI. The CDR3 nucleotides read TGTGCCAGCAGTGAATTAGACACAGGGGCGTGGGAGACCCAGTACTTC. Translation gives CASSELDTGAWETQYF.

The chain uses TRBV4-1 and TRBJ2-1; 10 nucleotides match TRBD2. CDR3 length: 15 residues. Looked up from germline, CDR1 is MGHRA and CDR2 is YSYEKL. After removal of 1 base from V and 15 bases from J, the junction contained 12 bases not matched to a gene. The CDR3 DNA sequence: TGCGCCAGCAGCCAAGCCCGACTAGCGGGCATTTTTCCGTTCTTC. The encoded protein is CASSQARLAGIFPFF.

This clone has a handful of counts. This chain uses TRBV11-2 with TRBJ2-7; 12 nucleotides align to TRBD2. Germline-derived CDR1 and CDR2 are SGHAT and FQNNGV. V shed 4 bases and J 4 bases; nucleotides not matched to a gene: 8. The CDR3 runs 16 residues. CDR3 region: CASSYSSGRGVYEQYF. CDR3 in DNA: TGTGCCAGCAGCTACTCTAGCGGGAGGGGTGTTTACGAGCAGTACTTC.

V gene TRBV7-2 combines with J gene TRBJ2-2; 8 positions agree with TRBD1. J was trimmed by 5 bases and V by 2 bases; bases with no gene match: 4. CDR1 SGHTA and CDR2 FQGNSA come from the germline V gene. The CDR3 sequence is 15 residues long. The CDR3, as DNA: TGTGCCAGCAGCTTATTACAGGGGGTAACCGGGGAGCTGTTTTTT. Translated: CASSLLQGVTGELFF. Filled out from reference TRBV7-2 and TRBJ2-2, the complete variable domain reads GAGVSQSPSNKVTEKGKDVELRCDPISGHTALYWYRQSLGQGLEFLIYFQGNSAPDKSGLPSDRFSAERTGGSVSTLTIQRTQQEDSAVYLCASSLLQGVTGELFFGEGSRLTVL.

The genes are TRBV27 and TRBJ1-2, with 9 bases that match TRBD1. The CDR3 is 16 residues long. V lost 6 bases to trimming and J lost 3 bases; unmatched junction nucleotides: 11. In germline, CDR1 is MNHEY, CDR2 SMNVEV (reference sequence). The DNA of the CDR3 is TGTGCCAGCAGGTCAGGATTGGGACAGGGCGACTATGGCTACACCTTC. Its translation: CASRSGLGQGDYGYTF.

This chain links TRBV10-3 with TRBJ2-7; TRBD1 might be the D (5 bases). V was clipped by 8 bases and J by 2 bases, with 19 bases between them. The CDR3 runs 15 residues. Germline values: CDR1 ENHRY, CDR2 SYGVKD. The CDR3 sequence: CAIRSDSRLTYEQYF. The CDR3 nucleotides are TGTGCCATCCGTTCTGACAGCCGACTTACCTACGAGCAGTACTTC.

The chain carries TRBV5-5 and TRBJ2-6; a possible D gene is TRBD1 (6 bases). With 1 base removed from V and 2 bases from J, the gap between germline ends came to 10 bases. The CDR3 extends over 16 amino acids. The germline gives CDR1 SGHKS, CDR2 YYEKEE (reference sequence). The DNA for the CDR3 is TGTGCCAGCAGCTTGATAGGGGGAACTGGGGCCAACGTCCTGACTTTC. This encodes CASSLIGGTGANVLTF.

The CDR3 DNA sequence: TGTGCCAGCAGTAACCGGGACAGGGCCACTGAAGCTTTCTTT. This codes for CASSNRDRATEAFF. The V gene is TRBV27, the J gene TRBJ1-1; TRBD1 aligns across 9 bases. This CDR3 contains 14 residues. Germline V gives CDR1 MNHEY, CDR2 SMNVEV (reference sequence). The V gene end was trimmed by 5 bases and the J gene end by 4 bases; junction bases not matched to a gene: 5.

This clone appeared once. This rearrangement joins TRBV28 to TRBJ2-3, with D unclear. The CDR3 covers 12 residues. Germline-derived CDR1 and CDR2 are MDHEN and SYDVKM. V dropped 6 bases and J dropped 0 bases, with 4 bases sitting between them. The CDR3 DNA is TGTGCCAGCAGAACTAGCACAGATACGCAGTATTTT. This gives the protein CASRTSTDTQYF.

The gene calls are TRBV30 and TRBJ2-1; D possibly corresponds to TRBD2 (6 bases). Germline CDR1 is GTSNPN and CDR2 is SVGIG (reference sequence). Trimming shortened V by 5 bases and J by 0 bases, and 17 bases separated the two germline ends. This CDR3 comprises 16 residues. The CDR3 sequence is CAWSFGPGASYNEQFF. The CDR3, as DNA: TGTGCCTGGTCTTTCGGGCCGGGAGCCTCCTACAATGAGCAGTTCTTC.

The chain joins TRBV6-4 to TRBJ2-3; possibly TRBD2 for D (5 bases). The germline V and J ends were trimmed by 4 bases and 3 bases, with 11 bases remaining between them. CDR3 length: 14 amino acids. CDR1 and CDR2 (germline): MRHNA, SNTAGT. CDR3 sequence reads: CASSVGVHTDTQYF. The CDR3 DNA sequence: TGTGCCAGCAGTGTCGGGGTCCATACAGATACGCAGTATTTT.

This clone was picked up one time. The sample has other DNA sequences that encode this CDR3 too. This sequence joins TRBV6-1 and TRBJ2-5, with D possibly TRBD2 on 6 matching bases. Per germline, CDR1 MNHNS and CDR2 SASEGT. Trimming removed 4 bases at V and 3 bases at J, with 9 bases between. The CDR3 spans 13 residues. CDR3 in amino acids: CASSGLVEETQYF. The CDR3 DNA is TGTGCCAGCAGTGGACTAGTCGAAGAGACCCAGTACTTC.

V usage is TRBV6-6 and J usage is TRBJ2-7, with 8 bases that match TRBD1. The germline V gene has CDR1 MNHNY and CDR2 SVGAGI (reference sequence). V trimming: 6 bases; J trimming: 2 bases; junction bases outside the gene matches: 6. This CDR3 comprises 14 residues. Here the CDR3 reads CASSPGQAPYEQYF. The CDR3 DNA reads as TGTGCCAGCAGCCCGGGACAGGCTCCCTACGAGCAGTACTTC.

The gene calls are TRBV29-1 and TRBJ2-5; D is perhaps TRBD2 (5 bases). The V gene's germline CDR1 is SQVTM and CDR2 ANQGSEA. The CDR3 covers 12 residues. Trimming stripped 8 bases from V and 11 bases from J, with 21 bases between. The DNA for the CDR3 is TGCAGCCCCTGGTCCTCACTAGGAGAGCAGTACTTC. Protein product: CSPWSSLGEQYF.

V is TRBV12-2 and J is TRBJ2-2; TRBD2 is taken as the D call from the table, unchecked against the DNA. TRBV12-2 is a pseudogene. The CDR3 runs 18 residues. The CDR3 reads CASRKEPGSMPRAGELFF. CDR3 in DNA: TGTGCAAGTCGCAAAGAGCCGGGGTCCATGCCGAGGGCCGGGGAGCTGTTTTTT.